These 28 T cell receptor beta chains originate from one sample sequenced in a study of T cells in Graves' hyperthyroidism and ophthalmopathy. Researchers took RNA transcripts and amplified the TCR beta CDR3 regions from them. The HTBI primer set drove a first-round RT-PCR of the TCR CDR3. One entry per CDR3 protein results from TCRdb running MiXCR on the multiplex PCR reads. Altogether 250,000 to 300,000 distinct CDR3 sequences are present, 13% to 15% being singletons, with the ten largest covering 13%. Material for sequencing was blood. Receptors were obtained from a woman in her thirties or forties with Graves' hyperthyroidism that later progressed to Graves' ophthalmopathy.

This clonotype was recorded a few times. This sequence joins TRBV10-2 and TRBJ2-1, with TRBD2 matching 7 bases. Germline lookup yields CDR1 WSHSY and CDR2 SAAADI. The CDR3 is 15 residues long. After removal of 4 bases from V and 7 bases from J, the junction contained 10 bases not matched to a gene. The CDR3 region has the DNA TGCGCCAGCAGTGTTCTTAGCGGGTGGGGGAATGAGCAGTTCTTC. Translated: CASSVLSGWGNEQFF.

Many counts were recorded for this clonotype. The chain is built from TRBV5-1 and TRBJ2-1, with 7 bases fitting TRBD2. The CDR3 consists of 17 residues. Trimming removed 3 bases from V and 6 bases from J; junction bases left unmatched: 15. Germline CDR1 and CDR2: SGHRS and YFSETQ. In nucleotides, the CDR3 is TGCGCCAGCAGCTGGCCCCGCGGGAGCCTTTCCCGCAATGAGCAGTTCTTC. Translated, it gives CASSWPRGSLSRNEQFF.

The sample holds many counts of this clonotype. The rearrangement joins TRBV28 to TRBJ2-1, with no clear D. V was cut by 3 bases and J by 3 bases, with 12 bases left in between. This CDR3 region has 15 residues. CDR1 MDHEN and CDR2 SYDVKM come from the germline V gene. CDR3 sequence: CASSFHRPLYNEQFF. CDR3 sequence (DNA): TGTGCCAGCAGTTTTCACCGGCCCCTCTACAATGAGCAGTTCTTC. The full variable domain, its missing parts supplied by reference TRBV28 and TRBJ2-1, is DVKVTQSSRYLVKRTGEKVFLECVQDMDHENMFWYRQDPGLGLRLIYFSYDVKMKEKGDIPEGYSVSREKKERFSLILESASTNQTSMYLCASSFHRPLYNEQFFGPGTRLTVL.

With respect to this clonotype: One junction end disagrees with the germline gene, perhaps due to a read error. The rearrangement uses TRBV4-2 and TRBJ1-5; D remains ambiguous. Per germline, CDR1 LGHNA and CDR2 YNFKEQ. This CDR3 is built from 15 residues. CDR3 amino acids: CVSSQEAGSVQPQHF. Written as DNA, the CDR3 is TGTGTCAGCAGCCAAGAGGCGGGCAGTGTTCAGCCCCAGCATTTT.

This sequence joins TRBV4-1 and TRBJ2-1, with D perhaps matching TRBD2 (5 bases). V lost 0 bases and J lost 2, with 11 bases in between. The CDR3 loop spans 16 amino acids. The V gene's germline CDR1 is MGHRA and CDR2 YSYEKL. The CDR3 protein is CASSQEGELTYNEQFF. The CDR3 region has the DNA TGCGCCAGCAGCCAAGAGGGAGAGTTGACCTACAATGAGCAGTTCTTC.

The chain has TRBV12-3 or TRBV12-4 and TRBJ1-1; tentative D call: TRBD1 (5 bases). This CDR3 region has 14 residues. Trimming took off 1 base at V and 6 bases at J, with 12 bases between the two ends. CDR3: CASSLGGGGAEAFF. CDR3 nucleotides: TGTGCCAGCAGTTTAGGGGGGGGAGGCGCTGAAGCTTTCTTT.

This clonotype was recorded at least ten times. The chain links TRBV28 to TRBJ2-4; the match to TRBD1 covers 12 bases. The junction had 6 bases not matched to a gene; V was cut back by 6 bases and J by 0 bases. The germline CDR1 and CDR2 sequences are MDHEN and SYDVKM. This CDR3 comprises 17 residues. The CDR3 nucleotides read TGTGCCAGCAGGGCGGGACAGGGGGCCATAGCCAAAAACATTCAGTACTTC. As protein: CASRAGQGAIAKNIQYF.

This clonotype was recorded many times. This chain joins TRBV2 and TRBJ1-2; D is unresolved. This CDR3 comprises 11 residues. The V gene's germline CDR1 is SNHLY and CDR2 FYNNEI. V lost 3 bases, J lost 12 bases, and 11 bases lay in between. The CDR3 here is CASSDLGLNTF. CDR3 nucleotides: TGTGCCAGCAGTGATCTGGGATTGAACACCTTC.

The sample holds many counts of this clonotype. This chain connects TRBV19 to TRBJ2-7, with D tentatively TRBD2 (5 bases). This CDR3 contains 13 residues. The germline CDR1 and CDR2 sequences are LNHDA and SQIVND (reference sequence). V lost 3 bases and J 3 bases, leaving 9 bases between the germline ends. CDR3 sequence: CASSIGLNYEQYF. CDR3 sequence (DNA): TGTGCCAGTAGTATCGGACTGAACTACGAGCAGTACTTC.

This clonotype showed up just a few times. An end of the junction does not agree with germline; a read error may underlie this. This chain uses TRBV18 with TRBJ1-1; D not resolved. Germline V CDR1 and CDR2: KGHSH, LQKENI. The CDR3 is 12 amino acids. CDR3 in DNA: TGTGCCGGCTCACCAATGAACACTGAAGCTTTCTTT. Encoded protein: CAGSPMNTEAFF.

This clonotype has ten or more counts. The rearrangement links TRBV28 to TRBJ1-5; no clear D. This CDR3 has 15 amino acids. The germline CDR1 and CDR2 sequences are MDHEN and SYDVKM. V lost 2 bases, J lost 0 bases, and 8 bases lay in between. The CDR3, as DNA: TGTGCCAGCAGTTTAACCGCATATAGCAATCAGCCCCAGCATTTT. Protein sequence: CASSLTAYSNQPQHF.

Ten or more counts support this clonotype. CDR3 nucleotide sequence: TGTGCCAGCAGTGACGTAGGGACGGTTGAGCAGTTCTTC. This translates into CASSDVGTVEQFF. The V and J genes are TRBV2 and TRBJ2-1; D is perhaps TRBD1 or TRBD2 (5 bases each). This CDR3 has 13 amino acids. CDR1 and CDR2 from the germline V gene are SNHLY and FYNNEI. V dropped 3 bases and J dropped 9 bases, with 12 bases sitting between them.

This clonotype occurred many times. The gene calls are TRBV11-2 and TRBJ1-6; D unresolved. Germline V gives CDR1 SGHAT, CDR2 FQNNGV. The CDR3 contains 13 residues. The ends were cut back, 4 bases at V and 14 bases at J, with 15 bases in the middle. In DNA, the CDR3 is TGTGCCAGCAGCTCGGAGTTCTCACGGGCCCTCCACTTT. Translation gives CASSSEFSRALHF.

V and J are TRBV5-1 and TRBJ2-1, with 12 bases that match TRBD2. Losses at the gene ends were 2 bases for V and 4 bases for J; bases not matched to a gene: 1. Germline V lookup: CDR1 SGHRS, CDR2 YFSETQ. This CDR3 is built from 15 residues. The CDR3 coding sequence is TGCGCCAGCAGCTTCACTAGCGGGGGGTACAATGAGCAGTTCTTC. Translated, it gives CASSFTSGGYNEQFF.

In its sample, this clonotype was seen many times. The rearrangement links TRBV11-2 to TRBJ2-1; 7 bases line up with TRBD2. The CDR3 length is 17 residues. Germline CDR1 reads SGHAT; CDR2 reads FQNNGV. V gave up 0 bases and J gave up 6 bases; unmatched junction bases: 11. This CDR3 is CASSLDRWDYYGNEQFF. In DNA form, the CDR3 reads TGTGCCAGCAGCTTAGATCGGTGGGACTATTACGGCAATGAGCAGTTCTTC.

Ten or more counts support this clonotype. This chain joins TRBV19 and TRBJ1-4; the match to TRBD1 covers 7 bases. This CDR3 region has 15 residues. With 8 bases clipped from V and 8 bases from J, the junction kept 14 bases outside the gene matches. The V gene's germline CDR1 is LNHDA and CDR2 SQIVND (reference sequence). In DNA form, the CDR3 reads TGTGCCAGTCAAATCGGGGGGACAGCTTTCGAAAAACTGTTTTTT. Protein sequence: CASQIGGTAFEKLFF.

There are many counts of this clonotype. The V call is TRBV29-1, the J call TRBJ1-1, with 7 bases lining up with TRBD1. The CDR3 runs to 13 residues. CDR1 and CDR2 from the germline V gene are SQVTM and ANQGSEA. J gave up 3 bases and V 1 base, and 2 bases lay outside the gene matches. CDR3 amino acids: CSVEATGDTEAFF. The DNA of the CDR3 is TGCAGCGTTGAAGCCACAGGGGACACTGAAGCTTTCTTT.

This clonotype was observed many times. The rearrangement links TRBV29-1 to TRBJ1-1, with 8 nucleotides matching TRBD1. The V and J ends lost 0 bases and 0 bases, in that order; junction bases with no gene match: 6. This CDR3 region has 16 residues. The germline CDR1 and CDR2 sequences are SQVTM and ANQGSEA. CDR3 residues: CSVEEGNRGMNTEAFF. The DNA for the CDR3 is TGCAGCGTTGAAGAGGGAAACAGGGGGATGAACACTGAAGCTTTCTTT.

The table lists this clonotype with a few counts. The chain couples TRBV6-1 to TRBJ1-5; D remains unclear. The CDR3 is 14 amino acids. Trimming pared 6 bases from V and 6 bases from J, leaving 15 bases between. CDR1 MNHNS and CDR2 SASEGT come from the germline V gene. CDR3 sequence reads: CASSFTRYLQPQHF. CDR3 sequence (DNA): TGTGCCAGCAGCTTTACCAGGTATCTTCAGCCCCAGCATTTT.

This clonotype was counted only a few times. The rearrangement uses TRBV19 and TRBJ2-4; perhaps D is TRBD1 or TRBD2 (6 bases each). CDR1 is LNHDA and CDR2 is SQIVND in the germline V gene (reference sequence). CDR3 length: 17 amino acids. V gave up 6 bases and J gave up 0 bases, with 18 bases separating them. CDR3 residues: CASRPEGGLLAKNIQYF. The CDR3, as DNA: TGTGCCAGTAGGCCCGAGGGGGGACTCTTAGCCAAAAACATTCAGTACTTC.

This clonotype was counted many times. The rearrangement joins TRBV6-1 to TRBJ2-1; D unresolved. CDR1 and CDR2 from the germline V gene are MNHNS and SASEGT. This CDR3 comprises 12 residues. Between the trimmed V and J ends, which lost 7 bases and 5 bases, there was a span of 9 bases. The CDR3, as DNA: TGTGCCAGCACATTGTTTAACAATGAGCAGTTCTTC. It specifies CASTLFNNEQFF.

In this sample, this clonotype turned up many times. The CDR3, as DNA: TGTGCCATCAGTGATTTAGGGTTGGTCACTGAAGCTTTCTTT. Protein sequence: CAISDLGLVTEAFF. The rearrangement joins TRBV10-3 to TRBJ1-1; D is unresolved. V lost 3 bases and J lost 4, with 12 bases in between. The length of the CDR3 is 14 residues. Germline values: CDR1 ENHRY, CDR2 SYGVKD.

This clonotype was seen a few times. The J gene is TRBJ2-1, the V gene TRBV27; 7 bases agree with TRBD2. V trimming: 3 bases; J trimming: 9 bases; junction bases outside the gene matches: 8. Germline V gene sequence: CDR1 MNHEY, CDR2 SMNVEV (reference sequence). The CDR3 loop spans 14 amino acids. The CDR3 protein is CASSLRQTSSEQFF. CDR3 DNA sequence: TGTGCCAGCAGTTTGAGACAGACTAGCAGTGAGCAGTTCTTC.

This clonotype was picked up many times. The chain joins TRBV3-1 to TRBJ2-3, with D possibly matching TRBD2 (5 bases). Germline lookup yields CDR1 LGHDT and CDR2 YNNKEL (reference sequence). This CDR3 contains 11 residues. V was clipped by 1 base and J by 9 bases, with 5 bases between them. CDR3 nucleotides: TGTGCCAGCAGCCAAGGCGGGACGCAGTATTTT. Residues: CASSQGGTQYF.

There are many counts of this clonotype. The CDR3 reads CASSSRYNEQFF. In DNA form, the CDR3 reads TGTGCCAGCAGTTCCCGATACAATGAGCAGTTCTTC. This chain connects TRBV12-3 or TRBV12-4 to TRBJ2-1; D is unresolved. The ends were cut back, 4 bases at V and 4 bases at J, with 5 bases in the middle. This CDR3 is 12 amino acids long.

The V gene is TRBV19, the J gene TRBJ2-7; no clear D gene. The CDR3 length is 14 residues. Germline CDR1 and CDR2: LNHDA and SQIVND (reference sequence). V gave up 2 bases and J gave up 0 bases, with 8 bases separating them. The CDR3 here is CASSIIGSSYEQYF. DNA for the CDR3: TGTGCCAGTAGTATAATCGGCAGCTCCTACGAGCAGTACTTC.

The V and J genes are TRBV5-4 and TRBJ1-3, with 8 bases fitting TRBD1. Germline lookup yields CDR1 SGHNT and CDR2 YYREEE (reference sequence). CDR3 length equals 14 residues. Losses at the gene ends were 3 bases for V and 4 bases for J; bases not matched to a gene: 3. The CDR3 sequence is CASSSGQGGNTIYF. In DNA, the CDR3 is TGTGCCAGCAGCTCAGGACAGGGAGGAAACACCATATATTTT.

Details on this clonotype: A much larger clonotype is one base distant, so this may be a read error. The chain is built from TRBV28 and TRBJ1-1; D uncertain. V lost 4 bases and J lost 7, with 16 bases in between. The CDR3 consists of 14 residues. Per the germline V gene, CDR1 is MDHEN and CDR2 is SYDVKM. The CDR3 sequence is CASSSDTWYGEAFF. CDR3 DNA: TGTGCCAGCAGTTCCGATACCTGGTACGGTGAAGCTTTCTTT.